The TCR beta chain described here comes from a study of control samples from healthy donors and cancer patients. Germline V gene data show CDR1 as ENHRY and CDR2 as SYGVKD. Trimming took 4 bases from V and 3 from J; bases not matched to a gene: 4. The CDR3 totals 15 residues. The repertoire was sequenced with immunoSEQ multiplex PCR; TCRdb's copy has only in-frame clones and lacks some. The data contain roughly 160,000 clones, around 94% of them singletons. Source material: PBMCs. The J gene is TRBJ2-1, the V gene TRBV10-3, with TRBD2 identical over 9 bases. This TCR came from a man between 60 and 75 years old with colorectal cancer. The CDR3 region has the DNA TGTGCCATCAGTGCGGCTAGCGGGGACTACAATGAGCAGTTCTTC. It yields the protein CAISAASGDYNEQFF.